The present T cell receptor (beta chain) was sequenced within a study of blood T cell repertoires in COVID-19. In the study overall: The samples span acute and convalescent COVID-19 from the United States, Italy and Spain. The analysed material was cDNA or gDNA that came from T cells, B-cell-depleted T cells, or PBMCs.

Per the study methods: Estimates of nucleated cell counts were drawn from the amplification of reference gene primers. The method was immunoSEQ multiplex PCR; TCRdb's version includes in-frame clones alone and lacks a portion of them. V and J calls plus clone size are reproduced from that table; the DNA served to infer D and trimming. Among about 89,000 clones listed, 82% were seen once. Trimming removed 2 bases at V and 2 bases at J, with 9 bases between. The CDR3 is made up of 15 amino acids. Germline V gene data show CDR1 as SEHNR and CDR2 as FQNEAQ (reference sequence). The receptor was derived from a man in his 70s with acute or convalescent COVID-19. The genes are TRBV7-9 and TRBJ2-2; D perhaps matches TRBD2 (6 bases). The source material was peripheral blood. The CDR3, as DNA: TGTGCCAGCAGCTTACTGGGAGGAAACACCGGGGAGCTGTTTTTT. Its protein product is CASSLLGGNTGELFF.